The clone carrying this TCR beta chain turned up a few times. Antigen unknown. This sample is drawn from a study of T cell repertoires in cytomegalovirus infection. A single record per CDR3 protein comes from TCRdb applying MiXCR to the reads. This sample carries some 800,000 distinct CDR3 sequences, approximately 32% of them seen once, and the ten largest clones take 12%. Germline CDR1 and CDR2: SEHNR and FQNEAQ (reference sequence). V lost 4 bases to trimming and J lost 8 bases, with 18 bases between them. The length of the CDR3 is 15 residues. Specimen: cultured CD8+ T cells from PBMCs, collected from culture after CMV antigen stimulation. This receptor was obtained from a human donor in good health (CMV status not recorded). Some clones in this sample may be carry-over from other donors' samples. The rearrangement joins TRBV7-9 to TRBJ2-1; D possibly corresponds to TRBD1 (7 bases). CDR3 protein: CASSSAEGAFYEQFF. The CDR3 DNA follows: TGTGCCAGCAGCTCAGCGGAGGGGGCTTTCTATGAGCAGTTCTTC. The variable domain in full, with the rest retrieved from reference TRBV7-9 and TRBJ2-1, is DTGVSQNPRHKITKRGQNVTFRCDPISEHNRLYWYRQTLGQGPEFLTYFQNEAQLEKSRLLSDRFSAERPKGSFSTLEIQRTEQGDSAMYLCASSSAEGAFYEQFFGPGTRLTVL.